A selection of T cell receptor beta chains follows, all from one sample in a study of molecular identifiers for immune sequencing clone quantification. TCRdb ran MiXCR on the PCR reads and lists one entry per CDR3 protein. The sample holds under 650,000 distinct CDR3 sequences, nearly 20% seen once. Material: naive CD8+ T cells from blood, with Jurkat cell RNA spiked in. These receptors were taken from a human donor in good health. Some libraries in this study had Jurkat cell RNA spiked in. Each CDR3 is given with its conserved first and last residue. A D gene is named only where the DNA matches it firmly. Clone size, where shown, is once, few, many, or a class for clones that have expanded.

TRBJ1-6	.	.	TRBV7-2	TGTGCCAGCTCTGACTTTGGCTATAATTCACCCCTCCACTTT	CASSDFGYNSPLHF
TRBJ2-7	.	.	TRBV11-2	TGTGCCAGCAGCTTAGATGCCTACAGGGTGGCCCACGAGCAGTACTTC	CASSLDAYRVAHEQYF
TRBJ2-1	.	.	TRBV4-1	TGCGCCAGCAGGCAAGGTCAGGGCTCGCTTAATGAGCAGTTCTTC	CASRQGQGSLNEQFF
TRBJ2-1	many	.	TRBV30	TGTGCCTGGAAGGACTCCTACAATGAGCAGTTCTTC	CAWKDSYNEQFF
TRBJ1-1	few	.	TRBV2	TGTGCCAGCAGTGACGGATCGAGGATGAACACTGAAGCTTTCTTT	CASSDGSRMNTEAFF
TRBJ1-4	many	.	TRBV12-3/TRBV12-4	TGTGCCAGCAGCCCCCAGGGAGGGTTAAATGAAAAACTGTTTTTT	CASSPQGGLNEKLFF
TRBJ1-1	many	.	TRBV7-9	TGCGCCAGCAGCCTTCTCGGTAATACTGAAGCTTTCTTT	CASSLLGNTEAFF
TRBJ2-7	few	TRBD2	TRBV12-3/TRBV12-4	TGTGCCAGCAGTTTCCCCCCAGGATCTAGCGGGTTAAAGGGCGAGCAGTACTTC	CASSFPPGSSGLKGEQYF
TRBJ1-5	many	.	TRBV28	TGTGCCAGCAGCCCCCCCTTGGGAGATAGCAATCAGCCCCAGCATTTT	CASSPPLGDSNQPQHF
TRBJ1-1	many	.	TRBV6-5	TGTGCCAGCAGTCACCCGCTCCGGGGAAACACTGAAGCTTTCTTT	CASSHPLRGNTEAFF
TRBJ1-5	few	.	TRBV3-1	TGTGCCAGCAGCCAAGCCGCAAACAGGGAGCCCCAGCATTTT	CASSQAANREPQHF
TRBJ2-5	few	TRBD2	TRBV5-6	TGTGCCAGCAGCGACCTATCTCCGGGACTAGCGGGCCAAGAGACCCAGTACTTC	CASSDLSPGLAGQETQYF
TRBJ1-2	many	.	TRBV7-6	TGTGCCAGCAGCTTAGGGGGCACAGTCTACACCTTC	CASSLGGTVYTF
TRBJ2-7	.	TRBD2	TRBV11-2	TGTGCCAGCAGCTTAGACCCGAGCGGGAGGGGGTCTTACGAGCAGTACTTC	CASSLDPSGRGSYEQYF
TRBJ2-7	.	.	TRBV4-1	TGCGCCAGCAGCCAAGTTTTCGGGGGCGGCGACGAGCAGTACTTC	CASSQVFGGGDEQYF